The clone carrying this T cell receptor (beta chain) was counted many times. This sample was included in a study of T cells in Graves' hyperthyroidism and ophthalmopathy. Amplification targeted TCR beta CDR3 regions from RNA transcripts. The TCR CDR3 was amplified in a first-round RT-PCR using the HTBI primer set. Each CDR3 protein is one row after TCRdb ran MiXCR on the multiplex PCR reads. The sample has about 300,000 distinct CDR3 sequences, less than 15% seen once; the top ten hold almost 8%. Material: blood. The receptor was isolated from a woman aged 25 to 39 with Graves' hyperthyroidism that later progressed to Graves' ophthalmopathy.

CDR3 DNA: TGCGCCAGCACTCACGACGGTGGCTACACCTTC. It encodes CASTHDGGYTF. The V and J genes are TRBV5-1 and TRBJ1-2; D not certain. The CDR3 is 11 amino acids. Trimming pared 6 bases from V and 7 bases from J, leaving 10 bases between. Germline V gene sequence: CDR1 SGHRS, CDR2 YFSETQ.